The 8 T cell receptor beta chains reported below all come from one sample, sequenced in a study of cytomegalovirus exposure and HLA in healthy donors. With 60 Vbeta and 13 Jbeta primers, the PCR was carried out. Some clones are missing from TCRdb's copy, which holds only in-frame ones; the method was immunoSEQ multiplex PCR. In the table there are more than 95,000 clones, about 81% of which are singletons. Input material: PBMCs. These receptors all come from a woman under 40 in good health and CMV-seronegative.

The chain uses TRBV6-5 and TRBJ1-1; 7 nucleotides match TRBD1. Looked up from germline, CDR1 is MNHEY and CDR2 is SVGAGI. The CDR3 has 13 amino acids. Trimming removed 2 bases from V and 5 bases from J; junction bases left unmatched: 2. The CDR3 protein is CASSYEDRTEAFF. As DNA, the CDR3 is TGTGCCAGCAGTTACGAGGACAGGACTGAAGCTTTCTTT.

The rearrangement joins TRBV7-5 to TRBJ2-7; the table assigns TRBD2, which was not confirmed against the DNA. TRBV7-5 is assigned pseudogene status. This CDR3 is built from 13 residues. The DNA for the CDR3 is TGTGCCAGAAAGCCGGACTCCTCCTACGAGCAGTACTTC. It yields the protein CARKPDSSYEQYF.

The V call is TRBV9, the J call TRBJ2-3; D perhaps matches TRBD2 (7 bases). V lost 0 bases to trimming and J lost 0 bases, with 11 bases between them. Germline V gene data show CDR1 as SGDLS and CDR2 as YYNGEE. CDR3 length: 16 residues. The CDR3 DNA follows: TGTGCCAGCAGCGTAGCGGCGGGGGCCAGCACAGATACGCAGTATTTT. This encodes CASSVAAGASTDTQYF.

The chain links TRBV29-1 to TRBJ2-3, with TRBD2 as a possible D gene (6 bases). The V end was cut by 4 bases, the J end by 7 bases, with 15 bases between. CDR1 SQVTM and CDR2 ANQGSEA come from the germline V gene. CDR3 size: 13 residues. CDR3: CSVVGGYINTQYF. The CDR3 DNA reads as TGCAGCGTTGTTGGGGGGTATATAAATACGCAGTATTTT.

This sequence joins TRBV5-1 and TRBJ2-2; maybe TRBD2 (5 bases). This CDR3 is 14 amino acids long. Trimming removed 1 base at V and 6 bases at J, with 10 bases between. Germline CDR1 SGHRS, CDR2 YFSETQ. In DNA form, the CDR3 reads TGCGCCAGCAGCTTGCCGGGGTCTGCCGGGGAGCTGTTTTTT. This codes for CASSLPGSAGELFF.

The chain is built from TRBV2 and TRBJ1-5, with D uncertain. Trimming pared 5 bases from V and 0 bases from J, leaving 2 bases between. The CDR3 loop spans 12 amino acids. CDR1 and CDR2 (germline): SNHLY, FYNNEI. CDR3 protein: CASSYSNQPQHF. CDR3 coding DNA: TGTGCCAGCAGTTATAGCAATCAGCCCCAGCATTTT.

This clone was detected once. The chain joins TRBV29-1 to TRBJ2-3; no definite D call. Trimming cost V 3 bases and J 2 bases, with 15 bases left between them. This CDR3 spans 15 amino acids. CDR1 is SQVTM, CDR2 ANQGSEA, per germline. The CDR3 DNA sequence: TGCAGCGTTGACCCAGGCAGGCATCTCACAGATACGCAGTATTTT. Protein: CSVDPGRHLTDTQYF.

The genes are TRBV18 and TRBJ2-3; 10 bases are a match to TRBD2. Per the germline V gene, CDR1 is KGHSH and CDR2 is LQKENI. Losses at the gene ends were 4 bases for V and 4 bases for J; bases not matched to a gene: 8. The CDR3 has 16 amino acids. The CDR3 here is CASSRSASGSPDTQYF. CDR3 coding DNA: TGTGCCAGCTCACGCAGCGCTAGCGGGAGCCCAGATACGCAGTATTTT.